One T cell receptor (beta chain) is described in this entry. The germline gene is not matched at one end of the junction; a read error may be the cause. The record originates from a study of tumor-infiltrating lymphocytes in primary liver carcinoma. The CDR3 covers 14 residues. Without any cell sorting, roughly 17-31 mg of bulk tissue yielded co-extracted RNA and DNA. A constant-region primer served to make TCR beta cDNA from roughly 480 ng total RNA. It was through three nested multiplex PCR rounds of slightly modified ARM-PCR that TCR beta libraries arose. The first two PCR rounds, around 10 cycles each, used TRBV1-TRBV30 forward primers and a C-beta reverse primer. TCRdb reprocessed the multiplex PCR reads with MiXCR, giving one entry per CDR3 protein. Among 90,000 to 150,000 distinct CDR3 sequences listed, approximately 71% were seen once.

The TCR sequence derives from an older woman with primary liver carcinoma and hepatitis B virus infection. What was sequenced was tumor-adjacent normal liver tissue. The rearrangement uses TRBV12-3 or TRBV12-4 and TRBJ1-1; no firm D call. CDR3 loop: CASSLWRMNTEDFF. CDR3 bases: TGTGCTAGCAGTTTGTGGCGGATGAACACTGAAGATTTCTTT.